This T cell receptor (beta chain) was captured by sequencing in a study of blood T cell repertoires in COVID-19. About the study: PBMCs, B-cell-depleted T cells, or T cells provided the cDNA or gDNA that made up the material.

This clone was counted a single time. Sequenced by immunoSEQ multiplex PCR; TCRdb stores in-frame clones only, minus some. Seen here are approximately 190,000 clones, roughly nine tenths observed once, and the top ten hold under 2.5%. Trimming took off 3 bases at V and 0 bases at J, with 9 bases between the two ends. The CDR3 totals 15 residues. CDR1 and CDR2 from the germline V gene are DFQATT and SNEGSKA (reference sequence). The sequence was obtained from a man between 70 and 80 years old with active or convalescent COVID-19. This rearrangement joins TRBV20-1 to TRBJ2-6; D might be TRBD1 (6 bases). The source material was peripheral blood. The CDR3 protein is CSASGGFSGANVLTF. CDR3 nucleotide sequence: TGCAGTGCTAGTGGGGGCTTCTCTGGGGCCAACGTCCTGACTTTC.